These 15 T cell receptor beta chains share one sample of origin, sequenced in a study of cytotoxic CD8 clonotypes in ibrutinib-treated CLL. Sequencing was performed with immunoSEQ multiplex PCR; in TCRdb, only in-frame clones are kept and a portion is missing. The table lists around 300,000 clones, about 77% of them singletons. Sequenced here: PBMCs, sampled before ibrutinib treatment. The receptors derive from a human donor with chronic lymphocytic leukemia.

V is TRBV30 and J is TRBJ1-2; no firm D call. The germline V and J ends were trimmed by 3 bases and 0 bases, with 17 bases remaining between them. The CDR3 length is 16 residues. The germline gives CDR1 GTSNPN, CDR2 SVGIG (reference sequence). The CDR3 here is CAWSRPGGLTNYGYTF. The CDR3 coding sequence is TGTGCCTGGAGCCGCCCCGGAGGGCTCACTAACTATGGCTACACCTTC.

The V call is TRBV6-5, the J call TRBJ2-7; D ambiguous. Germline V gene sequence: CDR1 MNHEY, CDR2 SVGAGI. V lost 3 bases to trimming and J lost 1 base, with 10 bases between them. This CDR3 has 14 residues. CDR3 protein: CASSYRRSSYEQYF. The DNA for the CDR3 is TGTGCCAGCAGTTATCGCCGGAGTTCCTACGAGCAGTACTTC.

The CDR3 protein is CSVGLAGGLGNEQFF. CDR3 DNA sequence: TGCAGCGTTGGACTAGCGGGAGGGCTAGGCAATGAGCAGTTCTTC. This chain joins TRBV29-1 and TRBJ2-1, with 14 bases identical to TRBD2. CDR1 SQVTM and CDR2 ANQGSEA come from the germline V gene. With 4 bases clipped from V and 6 bases from J, the junction kept 5 bases outside the gene matches. The length of the CDR3 is 15 residues.

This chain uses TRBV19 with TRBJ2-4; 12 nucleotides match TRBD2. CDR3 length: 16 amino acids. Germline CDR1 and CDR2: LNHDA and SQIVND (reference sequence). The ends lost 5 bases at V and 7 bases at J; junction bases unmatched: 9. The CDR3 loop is CASSVLAGGPRNIQYF. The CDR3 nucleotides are TGTGCCAGTAGTGTCCTAGCGGGAGGGCCGCGGAACATTCAGTACTTC.

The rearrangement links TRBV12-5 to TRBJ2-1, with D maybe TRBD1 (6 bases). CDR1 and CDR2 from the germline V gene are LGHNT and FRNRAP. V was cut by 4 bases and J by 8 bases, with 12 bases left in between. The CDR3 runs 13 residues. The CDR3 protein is CASGYRAGHEQFF. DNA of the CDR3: TGTGCTAGTGGTTACAGGGCCGGCCATGAGCAGTTCTTC.

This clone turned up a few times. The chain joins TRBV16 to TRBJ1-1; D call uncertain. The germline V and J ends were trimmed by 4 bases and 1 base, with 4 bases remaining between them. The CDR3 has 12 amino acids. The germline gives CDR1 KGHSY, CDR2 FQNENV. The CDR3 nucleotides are TGTGCCAGCAGCCCTCGGAACACTGAAGCTTTCTTT. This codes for CASSPRNTEAFF.

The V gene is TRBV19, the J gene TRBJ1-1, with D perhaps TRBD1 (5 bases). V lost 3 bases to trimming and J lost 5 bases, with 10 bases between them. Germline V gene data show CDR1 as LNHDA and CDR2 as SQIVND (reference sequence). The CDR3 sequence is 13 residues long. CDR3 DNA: TGTGCCAGTAGTATTGGGACTTGGACTGAAGCTTTCTTT. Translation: CASSIGTWTEAFF.

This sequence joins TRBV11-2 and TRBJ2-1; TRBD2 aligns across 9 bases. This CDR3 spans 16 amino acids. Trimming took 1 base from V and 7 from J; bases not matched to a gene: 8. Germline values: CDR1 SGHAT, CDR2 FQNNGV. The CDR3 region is CASSLGGRGSGNEQFF. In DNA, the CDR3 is TGTGCCAGCAGCTTAGGCGGGAGGGGGTCGGGGAATGAGCAGTTCTTC.

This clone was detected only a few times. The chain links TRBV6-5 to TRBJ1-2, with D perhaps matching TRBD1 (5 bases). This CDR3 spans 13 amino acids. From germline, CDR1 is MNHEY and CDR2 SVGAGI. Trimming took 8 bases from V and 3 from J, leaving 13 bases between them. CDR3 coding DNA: TGTGCCAGCGCGTCCAGGGAAGACTATGGCTACACCTTC. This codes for CASASREDYGYTF.

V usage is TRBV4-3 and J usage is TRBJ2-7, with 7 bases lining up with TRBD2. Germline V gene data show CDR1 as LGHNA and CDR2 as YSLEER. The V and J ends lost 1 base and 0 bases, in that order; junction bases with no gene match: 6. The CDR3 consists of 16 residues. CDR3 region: CASSQAVAGPSYEQYF. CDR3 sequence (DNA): TGCGCCAGCAGCCAAGCAGTAGCGGGCCCCTCCTACGAGCAGTACTTC.

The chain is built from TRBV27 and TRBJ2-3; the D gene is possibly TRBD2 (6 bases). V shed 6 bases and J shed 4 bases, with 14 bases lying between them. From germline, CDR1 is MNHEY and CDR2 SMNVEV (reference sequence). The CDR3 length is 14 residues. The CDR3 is CASSRTSNSDTQYF. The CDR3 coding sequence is TGTGCCAGCAGCCGTACTAGCAATTCAGATACGCAGTATTTT.

The CDR3 DNA is TGCGCCAGCAGCTTGAGTCAGAATCAAGAGACCCAGTACTTC. Residues: CASSLSQNQETQYF. The rearrangement links TRBV5-1 to TRBJ2-5; D not resolved. Trimming stripped 1 base from V and 2 bases from J, with 9 bases between. There are 14 residues in the CDR3. Germline-derived CDR1 and CDR2 are SGHRS and YFSETQ.

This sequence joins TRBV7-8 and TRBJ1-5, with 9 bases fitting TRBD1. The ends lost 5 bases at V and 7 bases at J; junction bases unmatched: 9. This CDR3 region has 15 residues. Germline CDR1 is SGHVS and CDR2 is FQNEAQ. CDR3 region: CASSIGTGLRQPQHF. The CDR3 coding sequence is TGTGCCAGCAGCATAGGGACAGGGCTAAGGCAGCCCCAGCATTTT.

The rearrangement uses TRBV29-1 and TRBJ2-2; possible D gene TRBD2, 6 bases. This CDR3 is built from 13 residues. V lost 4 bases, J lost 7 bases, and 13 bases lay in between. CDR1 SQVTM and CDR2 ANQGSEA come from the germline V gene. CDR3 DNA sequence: TGCAGCGTTGGACACGGGAGTAACGGGGAGCTGTTTTTT. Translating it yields CSVGHGSNGELFF.

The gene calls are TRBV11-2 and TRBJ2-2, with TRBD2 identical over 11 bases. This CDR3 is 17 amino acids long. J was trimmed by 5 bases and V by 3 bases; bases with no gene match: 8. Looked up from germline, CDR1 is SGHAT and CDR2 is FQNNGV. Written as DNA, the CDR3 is TGTGCCAGCAGCTTTAAAATCAGGACTAGCGGGACCGGGGAGCTGTTTTTT. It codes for CASSFKIRTSGTGELFF.